This T cell receptor beta chain is drawn from a study of T cells after yellow fever vaccination. This clonotype was picked up a small number of times. V was pared by 3 bases and J by 0 bases, with 6 bases between. This CDR3 spans 14 amino acids. Germline V gene sequence: CDR1 DFQATT, CDR2 SNEGSKA (reference sequence). TCRdb reprocessed the 5' RACE reads via MiXCR and lists one record per CDR3 protein. Of about 630,000 distinct CDR3 sequences listed, over 9% are singletons. Sequencing used PBMCs, obtained on the day of the yellow fever booster vaccination. The clonotype originates from a man aged 25 to 40 who received the YFV17D yellow fever vaccine. This chain links TRBV20-1 with TRBJ1-6, with D maybe TRBD1 (6 bases). This CDR3 is CSARGHSYNSPLHF. The CDR3 region has the DNA TGCAGTGCTAGGGGACACTCCTATAATTCACCCCTCCACTTT.